This T cell receptor beta chain was captured in a study of T-cell reconstitution after alpha-beta-depleted transplantation in children. Study-level results: Some patients showed high day-60 TCRbeta diversity, which derived from surviving recipient T cells and thymic progenitors.

A library of TCRbeta sequences, prepared with unique molecular identifiers, was generated. TCRdb re-called the PCR reads with MiXCR, one entry per CDR3 protein. The sample has 900,000 or so distinct CDR3 sequences, 16% seen once. Details on this clonotype: No antigen is known for it.

The CDR3 sequence is 15 residues long. With 7 bases clipped from V and 1 base from J, the junction kept 6 bases outside the gene matches. From germline, CDR1 is SGHRS and CDR2 YFSETQ. The material was PBMCs, mostly from graft donor cells, obtained 360 days after TCRalphabeta/CD19-depleted stem cell transplant. The TCR sequence derives from a male patient aged 10-17 years who had a stem cell transplant for acute lymphoblastic leukemia, so the T cells may come from the graft donor. The chain has TRBV5-1 and TRBJ2-1; 9 bases map to TRBD2. The CDR3 region has the DNA TGCGCCAGCTATACCCTAGCGGGATCCTACAATGAGCAGTTCTTC. Amino acid sequence: CASYTLAGSYNEQFF.